This T cell receptor beta chain was recovered during a study of beta chain features in type 1 diabetes. In the study overall: Healthy donors, compared against patients, showed similar age, gender and cell yields.

Reverse transcription of all isolated RNA meant that expressed TCRB transcripts were sequenced. Naive, central memory and regulatory T cell samples produced a mean of roughly 3.5 million reads. Measured with immunoSEQ multiplex PCR; TCRdb has only the in-frame clones, and not every one. Among around 340,000 clones listed, 7.5% to 9% were seen once. This clone is a singleton in its sample. Via CD45RO/CCR7/CD25/CD127/CD95/CD27, cells of the CD4+ naive, central memory, regulatory and stem cell-like memory subsets were sorted. J lost 4 bases, V lost 5 bases, and 11 bases had no gene match. In germline, CDR1 is MNHEY, CDR2 SVGAGI. This CDR3 region has 15 residues.

This receptor was taken from a woman aged 18-29 years in good health. V is TRBV6-5 and J is TRBJ2-7, with 7 bases aligning to TRBD2. The sample consisted of central memory CD4+ T cells from blood. The CDR3 DNA reads as TGTGCCAGCAGTCAAAGCGGGATCACGCTGTACGAGCAGTACTTC. Its protein is CASSQSGITLYEQYF.